Below are 31 T cell receptor beta chains sequenced from a single sample in a study of cytomegalovirus exposure and HLA in healthy donors. The protocol was immunoSEQ multiplex PCR, while the TCRdb copy is restricted to in-frame clones and leaves out a portion. The profile shows 70,000 to 80,000 clones, approximately 93% of them singletons. What was sequenced was PBMCs. These TCRs come from a woman younger than 35 in good health and CMV-seronegative.

The rearrangement joins TRBV5-1 to TRBJ1-1, with 9 bases fitting TRBD1. Germline CDR1 and CDR2: SGHRS and YFSETQ. After removal of 0 bases from V and 6 bases from J, the junction contained 6 bases not matched to a gene. The CDR3 runs to 15 residues. This CDR3 reads CASSLGPGQGPEAFF. The CDR3 DNA follows: TGCGCCAGCAGCTTGGGGCCGGGACAGGGCCCTGAAGCTTTCTTT.

The chain has TRBV12-5 and TRBJ2-5; D possibly corresponds to TRBD2 (6 bases). V was pared by 3 bases and J by 4 bases, with 9 bases between. The germline V gene has CDR1 LGHNT and CDR2 FRNRAP. The CDR3 length is 13 residues. The CDR3 protein is CASGLSGGETQYF. CDR3 nucleotides: TGTGCTAGTGGTTTATCCGGGGGAGAGACCCAGTACTTC.

The chain joins TRBV7-9 to TRBJ2-7; the match to TRBD1 covers 8 bases. CDR3 length: 15 residues. Germline V gene sequence: CDR1 SEHNR, CDR2 FQNEAQ (reference sequence). V lost 5 bases and J lost 7; bases outside the gene matches: 13. The CDR3 here is CASSPSQQGGREQYF. The CDR3 coding sequence is TGTGCCAGCAGCCCCTCGCAACAGGGGGGACGGGAGCAGTACTTC.

The chain links TRBV9 to TRBJ2-2; possible D gene TRBD2, 6 bases. CDR1 SGDLS and CDR2 YYNGEE come from the germline V gene. Trimming stripped 0 bases from V and 2 bases from J, with 14 bases between. The CDR3 extends over 17 amino acids. The CDR3 DNA sequence: TGTGCCAGCAGCGTAGGTTGGGGGGAACCAAACACCGGGGAGCTGTTTTTT. It encodes CASSVGWGEPNTGELFF.

The rearrangement links TRBV6-5 to TRBJ1-5; D perhaps matches TRBD1 (6 bases). Germline V gene lookup returns CDR1 MNHEY and CDR2 SVGAGI. The V and J ends lost 10 bases and 4 bases respectively, with 20 bases between them. This CDR3 comprises 15 residues. CDR3 DNA: TGTGCCATCTTCACAGGGCTTTGGAAGAATCAGCCCCAGCATTTT. Its protein product is CAIFTGLWKNQPQHF.

The V and J genes are TRBV4-1 and TRBJ1-4, with TRBD1 matching 7 bases. Per germline, CDR1 MGHRA and CDR2 YSYEKL. This CDR3 spans 17 amino acids. The V and J ends lost 4 bases and 5 bases, in that order; junction bases with no gene match: 13. The CDR3 spells CASSRTGTASYNEKLFF. In DNA form, the CDR3 reads TGCGCCAGCAGCCGAACCGGGACAGCGTCATACAATGAAAAACTGTTTTTT.

This clone was detected only once. The chain links TRBV7-8 to TRBJ1-2; 10 bases align to TRBD1. The CDR3 totals 18 residues. From germline, CDR1 is SGHVS and CDR2 FQNEAQ. V dropped 3 bases and J dropped 6; count of bases not matched to a gene: 16. The CDR3: CASSLGLSRDRGLDGYTF. DNA of the CDR3: TGTGCCAGCAGCTTGGGTTTAAGTAGGGACAGGGGTCTTGATGGCTACACCTTC.

This chain connects TRBV9 to TRBJ2-2, with 16 bases that match TRBD2. CDR1 is SGDLS and CDR2 is YYNGEE in the germline V gene. Germline trimming cut 3 bases from V and 4 bases from J; bases unmatched to any gene: 9. CDR3 size: 19 residues. CDR3 coding DNA: TGTGCCAGCAGCGCGAACCCGGGACTAGCGGGAGGGCTCACCGGGGAGCTGTTTTTT. Translation: CASSANPGLAGGLTGELFF.

This clone was recorded only once. The chain couples TRBV2 to TRBJ1-5, with 11 nucleotides matching TRBD1. Germline assignment: CDR1 SNHLY and CDR2 FYNNEI. V was pared by 6 bases and J by 1 base, with 5 bases of the junction left unmatched. The CDR3 is made up of 16 amino acids. The CDR3 DNA follows: TGTGCCAGCAGGGGGAGGACAGGGGGCAGCAATCAGCCCCAGCATTTT. The encoded protein is CASRGRTGGSNQPQHF. Variable domain in full (rest from reference TRBV2 and TRBJ1-5): EPEVTQTPSHQVTQMGQEVILRCVPISNHLYFYWYRQILGQKVEFLVSFYNNEISEKSEIFDDQFSVERPDGSNFTLKIRSTKLEDSAMYFCASRGRTGGSNQPQHFGDGTRLSIL.

V and J are TRBV5-5 and TRBJ2-1; tentative D call: TRBD1 (6 bases). Germline V gene data show CDR1 as SGHKS and CDR2 as YYEKEE (reference sequence). The CDR3 length is 15 residues. The ends were cut back, 4 bases at V and 1 base at J, with 12 bases in the middle. In nucleotides, the CDR3 is TGTGCCAGCAGCCAACCCGGGACATCCTACAATGAGCAGTTCTTC. It translates to CASSQPGTSYNEQFF.

This chain connects TRBV10-1 to TRBJ2-1; TRBD2 is a possible D gene (7 bases). The germline gives CDR1 WNHNN, CDR2 SYGVQD (reference sequence). V dropped 0 bases and J dropped 8 bases, with 14 bases sitting between them. This CDR3 is built from 15 residues. The CDR3 region is CASSESMGGLDEQFF. In DNA, the CDR3 is TGCGCCAGCAGTGAGTCGATGGGGGGGCTTGATGAGCAGTTCTTC.

The V and J genes are TRBV5-1 and TRBJ2-3; D is unclear. Germline-derived CDR1 and CDR2 are SGHRS and YFSETQ. The V end was cut by 0 bases, the J end by 6 bases, with 14 bases between. The CDR3 consists of 15 residues. CDR3 in DNA: TGCGCCAGCAGCTTGGATGGGCTGGCCAAGGATACGCAGTATTTT. This encodes CASSLDGLAKDTQYF.

The gene calls are TRBV5-4 and TRBJ2-7; possible D gene TRBD1, 5 bases. Germline CDR1 reads SGHNT; CDR2 reads YYREEE (reference sequence). This CDR3 is 13 amino acids long. Trimming cost V 0 bases and J 6 bases, with 10 bases left between them. In nucleotides, the CDR3 is TGTGCCAGCAGCTTGGACAGGTTAAGCGAGCAGTACTTC. Protein product: CASSLDRLSEQYF. Full variable domain (outside the CDR3, taken from reference TRBV5-4 and TRBJ2-7): ETGVTQSPTHLIKTRGQQVTLRCSSQSGHNTVSWYQQALGQGPQFIFQYYREEENGRGNFPPRFSGLQFPNYSSELNVNALELDDSALYLCASSLDRLSEQYFGPGTRLTVT.

This chain joins TRBV6-1 and TRBJ1-1; D unresolved. CDR3 size: 13 residues. Trimming left V 2 bases short and J 11 bases short, with 15 bases between. Germline V CDR1 and CDR2: MNHNS, SASEGT. The CDR3 coding sequence is TGTGCCAGCAGTGAAAGAGTCCTTGGTATGGCTTTCTTT. This codes for CASSERVLGMAFF.

The gene calls are TRBV7-8 and TRBJ1-1; D remains ambiguous. V was shortened by 4 bases and J by 0 bases, with 12 bases between the two germline ends. The CDR3 covers 15 residues. The germline V gene encodes CDR1 SGHVS and CDR2 FQNEAQ. This chain's CDR3 is CASSSDADLNTEAFF. The CDR3 nucleotides are TGTGCCAGCAGCTCAGACGCGGATTTGAACACTGAAGCTTTCTTT.

The chain combines TRBV29-1 with TRBJ2-7; 8 bases are a match to TRBD1. After removal of 1 base from V and 5 bases from J, the junction contained 7 bases not matched to a gene. The CDR3 contains 14 residues. Germline V lookup: CDR1 SQVTM, CDR2 ANQGSEA. The CDR3: CSVEGESGGDEQYF. CDR3 DNA: TGCAGCGTTGAAGGGGAATCAGGGGGCGACGAGCAGTACTTC.

This sequence joins TRBV30 and TRBJ2-1; D may be TRBD2 (6 bases). The V end was cut by 3 bases, the J end by 10 bases, with 22 bases between. The germline V gene encodes CDR1 GTSNPN and CDR2 SVGIG (reference sequence). The CDR3 extends over 15 amino acids. The CDR3 region is CAWRKRVMKGSEQFF. The CDR3 DNA sequence: TGTGCCTGGAGAAAGCGGGTGATGAAGGGTTCGGAGCAGTTCTTC.

The gene calls are TRBV11-2 and TRBJ2-5; the match to TRBD1 covers 7 bases. The CDR3 is made up of 15 amino acids. The germline CDR1 and CDR2 sequences are SGHAT and FQNNGV. V gave up 5 bases and J gave up 5 bases; unmatched junction bases: 11. The CDR3 DNA is TGTGCCAGCAGCGATCCCCCACAGGGGACCGAGACCCAGTACTTC. It encodes CASSDPPQGTETQYF. Full variable domain (rest looked up from reference TRBV11-2 and TRBJ2-5): EAGVAQSPRYKIIEKRQSVAFWCNPISGHATLYWYQQILGQGPKLLIQFQNNGVVDDSQLPKDRFSAERLKGVDSTLKIQPAKLEDSAVYLCASSDPPQGTETQYFGPGTRLLVL.

The rearrangement links TRBV5-1 to TRBJ2-3; D might be TRBD2 (6 bases). Trimming pared 5 bases from V and 4 bases from J, leaving 11 bases between. The CDR3 has 13 residues. CDR1 and CDR2 from the germline V gene are SGHRS and YFSETQ. CDR3 DNA sequence: TGCGCCAGCAGGACGGGAGCCTCAGATACGCAGTATTTT. This translates into CASRTGASDTQYF. Drawing the rest from reference TRBV5-1 and TRBJ2-3, the complete variable domain is KAGVTQTPRYLIKTRGQQVTLSCSPISGHRSVSWYQQTPGQGLQFLFEYFSETQRNKGNFPGRFSGRQFSNSRSEMNVSTLELGDSALYLCASRTGASDTQYFGPGTRLTVL.

The chain uses TRBV7-9 and TRBJ1-1; weak D call: TRBD1 (5 bases). CDR3 length: 16 amino acids. Germline V gene data show CDR1 as SEHNR and CDR2 as FQNEAQ (reference sequence). V was pared by 1 base and J by 5 bases, with 17 bases between. CDR3 sequence (DNA): TGTGCCAGCAGCTTAGATGGGGGGGTGCTGGGGACTGAAGCTTTCTTT. Its protein is CASSLDGGVLGTEAFF.

The chain uses TRBV30 and TRBJ1-1; weak D call: TRBD1 (5 bases). CDR3 size: 14 residues. Trimming left V 6 bases short and J 0 bases short, with 14 bases between. Germline assignment: CDR1 GTSNPN and CDR2 SVGIG (reference sequence). The CDR3 DNA sequence: TGTGCCTGCCGGTTTGGGGCTTTGAACACTGAAGCTTTCTTT. This gives the protein CACRFGALNTEAFF.

The J gene is TRBJ1-2, the V gene TRBV30; 7 bases agree with TRBD1. Trimming took 3 bases from V and 1 from J; bases not matched to a gene: 5. Germline V gives CDR1 GTSNPN, CDR2 SVGIG (reference sequence). CDR3 length equals 14 residues. Written as DNA, the CDR3 is TGTGCCTGGAGAGGACAGGCCAATAACTATGGCTACACCTTC. This gives the protein CAWRGQANNYGYTF.

The V gene is TRBV11-2, the J gene TRBJ1-2, with a weak D call TRBD1 (5 bases). V dropped 6 bases and J dropped 4 bases, with 18 bases sitting between them. This CDR3 spans 15 amino acids. Germline V gene lookup returns CDR1 SGHAT and CDR2 FQNNGV. CDR3 protein: CASSFIGQGSYGYTF. DNA of the CDR3: TGTGCCAGCAGTTTCATTGGGCAGGGCAGCTATGGCTACACCTTC.

This rearrangement joins TRBV5-5 to TRBJ1-4, with D possibly TRBD1 on 5 matching bases. The V and J ends lost 4 bases and 5 bases respectively, with 18 bases between them. This CDR3 comprises 16 residues. Germline CDR1 and CDR2: SGHKS and YYEKEE (reference sequence). The CDR3 nucleotides read TGTGCCAGCAGCCCGCCCGGGGGTCAGAAAAATGAAAAACTGTTTTTT. It specifies CASSPPGGQKNEKLFF.

The V and J genes are TRBV27 and TRBJ2-7, with 9 positions matching TRBD2. The V gene's germline CDR1 is MNHEY and CDR2 SMNVEV (reference sequence). Trimming cost V 5 bases and J 2 bases; bases outside gene matches: 4. This CDR3 comprises 14 residues. The CDR3 protein is CASSILAGTYEQYF. CDR3 nucleotides: TGTGCCAGCAGTATTCTAGCGGGAACCTACGAGCAGTACTTC.

The chain is built from TRBV1 and TRBJ2-3; the table's D call, TRBD2, was not checked against the DNA. TRBV1 constitutes a pseudogene. This CDR3 has 15 amino acids. Here the CDR3 reads CTSRVAGGGTDTQYF. In DNA, the CDR3 is TGCACCAGCAGAGTAGCGGGAGGTGGCACAGATACGCAGTATTTT.

This clone was counted a single time. The chain is built from TRBV5-5 and TRBJ1-1; 9 positions match TRBD1. Germline V gives CDR1 SGHKS, CDR2 YYEKEE (reference sequence). J lost 7 bases, V lost 0 bases, and 4 bases had no gene match. CDR3 size: 14 residues. The CDR3 coding sequence is TGTGCCAGCAGCTTGGGGGGACAGGGTGTTGAAGCTTTCTTT. This codes for CASSLGGQGVEAFF.

The table lists this clone with a few counts. V is TRBV29-1 and J is TRBJ1-2, with 7 nucleotides matching TRBD1. Germline CDR1 reads SQVTM; CDR2 reads ANQGSEA. This CDR3 spans 14 amino acids. Trimming cost V 1 base and J 6 bases; bases outside gene matches: 8. CDR3 in DNA: TGCAGCGTTGAAGGAGAGACAGGGTTTGATGGCTACACCTTC. Protein: CSVEGETGFDGYTF.

The V call is TRBV27, the J call TRBJ2-3; no definite D call. V was pared by 6 bases and J by 3 bases, with 13 bases between. The CDR3 extends over 14 amino acids. Germline V CDR1 and CDR2: MNHEY, SMNVEV (reference sequence). The CDR3, as DNA: TGTGCCAGCAGGGCCGGTAGCTATACAGATACGCAGTATTTT. Translated, it gives CASRAGSYTDTQYF.

This chain uses TRBV28 with TRBJ2-2; tentative D call: TRBD2 (6 bases). This CDR3 has 14 amino acids. V was shortened by 5 bases and J by 6 bases, with 13 bases between the two germline ends. Germline V gives CDR1 MDHEN, CDR2 SYDVKM. The DNA for the CDR3 is TGTGCCAGCAGTCTGTGGGGGGTCGCCGGGGAGCTGTTTTTT. It translates to CASSLWGVAGELFF.

The J gene is TRBJ1-2, the V gene TRBV9, with TRBD1 identical over 10 bases. This CDR3 is 15 amino acids long. V was clipped by 4 bases and J by 8 bases; unmatched bases: 11. Germline CDR1 and CDR2: SGDLS and YYNGEE. This chain's CDR3 is CASSPTPGQGYGYTF. In DNA, the CDR3 is TGTGCCAGCAGCCCGACACCGGGACAGGGGTACGGCTACACCTTC. The full variable domain, its missing parts supplied by reference TRBV9 and TRBJ1-2, is DSGVTQTPKHLITATGQRVTLRCSPRSGDLSVYWYQQSLDQGLQFLIQYYNGEERAKGNILERFSAQQFPDLHSELNLSSLELGDSALYFCASSPTPGQGYGYTFGSGTRLTVV.